A single sample is the source of the 25 T cell receptor beta chains below, sequenced in a study of glioma-infiltrating T cells. Amplification of TCR alpha and beta CDR3 regions from RNA used iRepertoire nested multiplex PCR. TCRdb recomputed calls from the multiplex PCR reads with MiXCR, one row per CDR3 protein. Of approximately 100,000 distinct CDR3 sequences detected, 29% appear once; the ten largest clones hold 40% to 45%. Material for sequencing was glioma tissue, nonneoplastic brain tissue, or PBMCs (not recorded which). The source is a human donor with low-grade glioma or glioblastoma, undergoing nonglioma brain surgery, or in good health (not recorded which).

A word on this clonotype: This may be a read error: a much more frequent sequence differs by one nucleotide. This chain joins TRBV20-1 and TRBJ1-5; the D gene is possibly TRBD1 (5 bases). The CDR3 covers 15 residues. In germline, CDR1 is DFQATT, CDR2 SNEGSKA (reference sequence). The CDR3 bases are TGCAGTGCTAGAGATTTTGGCAGGGCTAATCGGCCCCAGCATTTT. It yields the protein CSARDFGRANRPQHF.

Ten or more counts support this clonotype. The chain recombines TRBV6-6 with TRBJ1-3; D is perhaps TRBD1 (5 bases). Germline assignment: CDR1 MNHNY and CDR2 SVGAGI (reference sequence). The germline V and J ends were trimmed by 2 bases and 3 bases, with 8 bases remaining between them. CDR3 size: 14 residues. For the CDR3, the DNA is TGTGCCAGCAGTTACCGACAGCGTGGAAACACCATATATTTT. It translates to CASSYRQRGNTIYF.

The rearrangement joins TRBV3-1 to TRBJ1-2; the match to TRBD1 covers 11 bases. After removal of 1 base from V and 4 bases from J, the junction contained 2 bases not matched to a gene. CDR3 length: 15 amino acids. Germline V gives CDR1 LGHDT, CDR2 YNNKEL (reference sequence). The CDR3 region has the DNA TGTGCCAGCAGCCAAGGGACAGGGGGCATCTATGGCTACACCTTC. It specifies CASSQGTGGIYGYTF.

In this sample, this clonotype turned up many times. J is TRBJ2-3 and V is TRBV15; D may match TRBD1 or TRBD2 (5 bases each). V lost 9 bases and J lost 0, with 13 bases in between. The CDR3 spans 14 residues. Germline CDR1 LNHNV, CDR2 YYDKDF (reference sequence). The CDR3 reads CATGRWGSTDTQYF. Written as DNA, the CDR3 is TGTGCCACGGGAAGGTGGGGGAGCACAGATACGCAGTATTTT.

A remark on this clonotype: This may arise from a read error, as a much more abundant clone is one base away. This chain uses TRBV29-1 with TRBJ2-7, with TRBD2 matching 7 bases. CDR3 length equals 15 residues. Germline-derived CDR1 and CDR2 are SQVTM and ANQGSEA. V trimming: 4 bases; J trimming: 7 bases; junction bases outside the gene matches: 16. CDR3 amino acids: CSVGGGGTTHNEQYF. The DNA for the CDR3 is TGCAGCGTTGGGGGGGGAGGGACTACTCATAATGAGCAGTACTTC.

This clonotype was seen many times. The chain carries TRBV2 and TRBJ1-3; D not resolved. This CDR3 contains 11 residues. Germline V gene data show CDR1 as SNHLY and CDR2 as FYNNEI. The V end was cut by 7 bases, the J end by 7 bases, with 8 bases between. CDR3 sequence reads: CASKRINTIYF. The CDR3 DNA is TGTGCCAGCAAAAGGATTAACACCATATATTTT.

On this clonotype: With a much larger clone just one base away, this may be a read error. The chain couples TRBV6-2 or TRBV6-3 to TRBJ2-7; the D is unclear. The CDR3 totals 12 residues. V was shortened by 5 bases and J by 0 bases, with 5 bases between the two germline ends. Germline V gives CDR1 MNHEY, CDR2 SVGEGT. CDR3 DNA: TGTGCCAGCAGTGGCGGCTCCTACGAGCAGTACTTC. Translating it yields CASSGGSYEQYF.

In its sample, this clonotype was seen many times. The chain has TRBV7-9 and TRBJ2-3; 11 bases fit TRBD2. Trimming took 5 bases from V and 5 from J; bases not matched to a gene: 9. The CDR3 sequence is 16 residues long. Per the germline V gene, CDR1 is SEHNR and CDR2 is FQNEAQ (reference sequence). CDR3: CASSPGLAGGLDTQYF. As DNA, the CDR3 is TGTGCCAGCAGCCCAGGTCTAGCGGGGGGCCTAGATACGCAGTATTTT.

This clonotype has a count of ten or more. This rearrangement joins TRBV4-2 to TRBJ2-1; D call uncertain. The CDR3 runs 13 residues. V was trimmed by 4 bases and J by 6 bases, leaving 10 bases between them. CDR1 and CDR2 from the germline V gene are LGHNA and YNFKEQ. CDR3 sequence (DNA): TGTGCCAGCAGCCCTTCCTTGATCAATGAGCAGTTCTTC. Amino acids: CASSPSLINEQFF.

This clonotype appeared many times. The rearrangement joins TRBV20-1 to TRBJ1-1; maybe TRBD1 (5 bases). V lost 3 bases and J lost 6, with 14 bases in between. Germline V gene data show CDR1 as DFQATT and CDR2 as SNEGSKA (reference sequence). This CDR3 is 13 amino acids long. Written as DNA, the CDR3 is TGCAGTGCTAGGACGGGGCCCGACGCTGAAGCTTTCTTT. Protein product: CSARTGPDAEAFF.

This clonotype has more than one count but fewer than ten. This rearrangement joins TRBV12-3 or TRBV12-4 to TRBJ2-7; D unresolved. V dropped 3 bases and J dropped 2 bases, with 14 bases sitting between them. CDR3 length: 15 residues. Here the CDR3 reads CASSFFGRLTYEQYF. In DNA form, the CDR3 reads TGTGCCAGCAGTTTTTTCGGCAGGTTAACCTACGAGCAGTACTTC.

This clonotype was recorded many times. This chain uses TRBV4-3 with TRBJ2-7, with D maybe TRBD1 (6 bases). Per germline, CDR1 LGHNA and CDR2 YSLEER. The V end was cut by 5 bases, the J end by 2 bases, with 16 bases between. This CDR3 has 15 residues. The CDR3 protein is CASSGSRGLTYEQYF. The DNA for the CDR3 is TGCGCCAGCAGCGGGAGCAGGGGTCTCACCTACGAGCAGTACTTC.

Of note for this clonotype: This may stem from a read error, because a much larger clone lies one nucleotide away. The chain links TRBV6-5 to TRBJ2-5; TRBD2 might be the D (7 bases). Germline values: CDR1 MNHEY, CDR2 SVGAGI. This CDR3 region has 15 residues. CDR3: CASRRTGRGRENQYF. CDR3 nucleotide sequence: TGTGCCAGCAGGCGCACAGGGCGTGGGCGGGAGAACCAGTACTTC.

This clonotype appeared many times. The genes are TRBV4-3 and TRBJ1-1, with D hard to call. Germline V gene data show CDR1 as LGHNA and CDR2 as YSLEER. This CDR3 spans 17 amino acids. With 1 base removed from V and 0 bases from J, the gap between germline ends came to 15 bases. The DNA for the CDR3 is TGCGCCAGCAGCCAAGTTCCTACTTGGGGAATGAACACTGAAGCTTTCTTT. Protein: CASSQVPTWGMNTEAFF.

The chain is built from TRBV7-6 and TRBJ2-7; 14 bases align to TRBD2. CDR1 and CDR2 from the germline V gene are SGHVS and FNYEAQ. The ends lost 5 bases at V and 3 bases at J; junction bases unmatched: 6. The CDR3 spans 16 residues. CDR3 DNA: TGTGCCAGCAGCCCCCCTGGGACTAGCGGGGGCTACGAGCAGTACTTC. Its translation: CASSPPGTSGGYEQYF.

This clonotype was counted many times. The CDR3 bases are TGTGCCAGCAGTGAACAGACCCTACTTTCCTATGGCTACACCTTC. Its translation is CASSEQTLLSYGYTF. The chain uses TRBV2 and TRBJ1-2; D ambiguous. The CDR3 runs 15 residues. V lost 2 bases, J lost 4 bases, and 14 bases lay in between. The germline V gene has CDR1 SNHLY and CDR2 FYNNEI. Complete variable domain (other parts from reference TRBV2 and TRBJ1-2): EPEVTQTPSHQVTQMGQEVILRCVPISNHLYFYWYRQILGQKVEFLVSFYNNEISEKSEIFDDQFSVERPDGSNFTLKIRSTKLEDSAMYFCASSEQTLLSYGYTFGSGTRLTVV.

This clonotype was detected many times. The junction shows a germline mismatch at one end, possibly a read error. The V gene is TRBV7-7, the J gene TRBJ2-3; 8 nucleotides line up with TRBD1. CDR1 SSHAT and CDR2 FNYEAQ come from the germline V gene (reference sequence). The CDR3 contains 14 residues. DNA of the CDR3: TGTGCTAGCAGCTTGGGACAGGGCACAGATACGCAGTATTTT. It codes for CASSLGQGTDTQYF.

This clonotype was counted at least ten times. The genes are TRBV18 and TRBJ1-2; possibly TRBD1 for D (5 bases). This CDR3 region has 13 residues. Trimming shortened V by 4 bases and J by 4 bases, and 10 bases separated the two germline ends. CDR1 is KGHSH, CDR2 LQKENI, per germline. The CDR3 sequence is CASSLDSSYGYTF. The CDR3 DNA reads as TGTGCCAGCTCACTCGACAGCTCCTATGGCTACACCTTC.

This clonotype was counted at least ten times. This chain links TRBV11-2 with TRBJ2-4; possibly TRBD1 for D (5 bases). Deletions cut 6 bases from V and 0 bases from J, with 15 bases between. This CDR3 is built from 16 residues. Germline V gene lookup returns CDR1 SGHAT and CDR2 FQNNGV. The CDR3 coding sequence is TGTGCCAGCAGTTCTTCCCTGGGGCTAGCCAAAAACATTCAGTACTTC. It encodes CASSSSLGLAKNIQYF.

The chain recombines TRBV2 with TRBJ1-3; D gene uncertain. Trimming removed 4 bases from V and 0 bases from J, with 13 bases in between. Germline-derived CDR1 and CDR2 are SNHLY and FYNNEI. This CDR3 has 16 amino acids. The CDR3 sequence: CASSGLTSLSGNTIYF. CDR3 bases: TGTGCCAGCAGTGGACTCACCAGTCTCTCTGGAAACACCATATATTTT.

This clonotype was counted at least ten times. V usage is TRBV7-2 and J usage is TRBJ2-2, with 10 bases that match TRBD1. J was trimmed by 7 bases and V by 5 bases; bases with no gene match: 7. The germline V gene has CDR1 SGHTA and CDR2 FQGNSA. The CDR3 is 15 residues long. In DNA, the CDR3 is TGTGCCAGCAGCCCGCGACAGGGGGCAAGCGGGGAGCTGTTTTTT. It translates to CASSPRQGASGELFF.

At least ten counts were recorded for this clonotype. The CDR3 region has the DNA TGCAGTGCCCCCCAGGGGTCGAACACTGAAGCTTTCTTT. Protein: CSAPQGSNTEAFF. This chain connects TRBV20-1 to TRBJ1-1, with TRBD1 as a possible D gene (6 bases). Trimming took off 6 bases at V and 1 base at J, with 12 bases between the two ends. Per germline, CDR1 DFQATT and CDR2 SNEGSKA (reference sequence). The CDR3 runs 13 residues.

In its sample, this clonotype was seen many times. The rearrangement joins TRBV7-9 to TRBJ2-1; D perhaps matches TRBD2 (7 bases). Trimming removed 5 bases at V and 4 bases at J, with 18 bases between. The CDR3 contains 16 residues. Per germline, CDR1 SEHNR and CDR2 FQNEAQ (reference sequence). The CDR3 DNA reads TGTGCCAGCAGCGGGGGGGCCTCCCGAAGTTACAATGAGCAGTTCTTC. It specifies CASSGGASRSYNEQFF.

In its sample, this clonotype was seen a few times. V usage is TRBV7-2 and J usage is TRBJ2-7; tentative D call: TRBD1 (7 bases). The CDR3 covers 15 residues. Deletions cut 5 bases from V and 4 bases from J, with 18 bases between. Germline lookup yields CDR1 SGHTA and CDR2 FQGNSA. The CDR3: CASSHGRQGGYEQYF. CDR3 sequence (DNA): TGTGCCAGCAGCCACGGTCGACAGGGAGGATACGAGCAGTACTTC.

This clonotype has ten or more counts. This sequence joins TRBV20-1 and TRBJ2-7; D uncertain. The CDR3 spans 11 residues. V was pared by 6 bases and J by 7 bases, with 13 bases between. Germline V CDR1 and CDR2: DFQATT, SNEGSKA (reference sequence). CDR3 amino acids: CSATPPVEQYF. As DNA, the CDR3 is TGCAGTGCAACCCCCCCTGTAGAGCAGTACTTC.